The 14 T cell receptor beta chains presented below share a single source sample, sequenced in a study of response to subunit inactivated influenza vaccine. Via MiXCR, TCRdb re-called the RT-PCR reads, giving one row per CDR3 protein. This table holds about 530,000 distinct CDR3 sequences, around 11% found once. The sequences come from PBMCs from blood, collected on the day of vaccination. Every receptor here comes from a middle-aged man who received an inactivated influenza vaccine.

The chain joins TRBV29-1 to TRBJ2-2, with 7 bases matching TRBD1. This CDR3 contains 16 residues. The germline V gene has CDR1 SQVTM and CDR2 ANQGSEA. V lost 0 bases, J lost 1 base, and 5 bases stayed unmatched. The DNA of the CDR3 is TGCAGCGTTGAAGATCGGCGGACAGGGAACACCGGGGAGCTGTTTTTT. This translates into CSVEDRRTGNTGELFF.

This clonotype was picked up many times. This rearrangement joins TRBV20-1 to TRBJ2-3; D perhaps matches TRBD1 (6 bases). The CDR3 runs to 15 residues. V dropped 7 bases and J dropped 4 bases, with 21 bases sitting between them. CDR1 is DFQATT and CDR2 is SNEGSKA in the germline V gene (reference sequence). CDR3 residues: CSVPAKGVMADTQYF. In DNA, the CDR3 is TGCAGTGTCCCAGCCAAGGGGGTAATGGCAGATACGCAGTATTTT.

This CDR3 is CASSVTPEKTQYF. DNA for the CDR3: TGCGCCAGCAGCGTGACTCCAGAGAAGACCCAGTACTTC. This chain connects TRBV5-1 to TRBJ2-5; D gene unclear. The CDR3 runs 13 residues. Trimming stripped 4 bases from V and 6 bases from J, with 13 bases between. CDR1 and CDR2 (germline): SGHRS, YFSETQ.

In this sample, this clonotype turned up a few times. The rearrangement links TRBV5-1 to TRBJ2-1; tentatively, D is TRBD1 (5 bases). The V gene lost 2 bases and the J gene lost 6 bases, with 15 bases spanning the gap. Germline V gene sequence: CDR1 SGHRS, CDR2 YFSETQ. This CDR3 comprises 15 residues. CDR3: CASSFGQGVANEQFF. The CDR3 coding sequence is TGCGCCAGCAGCTTTGGTCAAGGGGTCGCCAATGAGCAGTTCTTC.

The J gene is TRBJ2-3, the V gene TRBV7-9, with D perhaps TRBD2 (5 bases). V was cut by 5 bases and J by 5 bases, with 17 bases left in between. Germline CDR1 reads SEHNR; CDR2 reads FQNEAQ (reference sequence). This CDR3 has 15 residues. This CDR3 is CASSPKRRTGDTQYF. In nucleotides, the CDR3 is TGTGCCAGCAGCCCGAAGCGGAGGACTGGAGATACGCAGTATTTT.

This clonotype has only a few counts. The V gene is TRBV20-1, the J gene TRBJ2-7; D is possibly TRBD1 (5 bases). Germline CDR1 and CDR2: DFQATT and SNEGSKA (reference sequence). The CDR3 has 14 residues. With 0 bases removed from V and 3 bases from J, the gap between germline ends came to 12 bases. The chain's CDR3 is CSARDSRDYYEQYF. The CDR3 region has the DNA TGCAGTGCTAGAGATTCCAGGGATTACTACGAGCAGTACTTC.

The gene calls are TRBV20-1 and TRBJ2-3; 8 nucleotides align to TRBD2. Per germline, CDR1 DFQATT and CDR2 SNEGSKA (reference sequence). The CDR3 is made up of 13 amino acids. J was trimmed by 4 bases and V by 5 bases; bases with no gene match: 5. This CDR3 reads CSALSGISDTQYF. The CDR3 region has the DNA TGCAGTGCTCTTAGCGGGATTTCAGATACGCAGTATTTT.

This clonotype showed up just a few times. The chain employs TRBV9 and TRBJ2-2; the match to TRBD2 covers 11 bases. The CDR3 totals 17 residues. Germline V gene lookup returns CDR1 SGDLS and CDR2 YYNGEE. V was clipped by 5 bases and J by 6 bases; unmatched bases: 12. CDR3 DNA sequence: TGTGCCAGCAGAGGGTCGGGGCTAGCGGGAGGTGCCGGGGAGCTGTTTTTT. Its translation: CASRGSGLAGGAGELFF.

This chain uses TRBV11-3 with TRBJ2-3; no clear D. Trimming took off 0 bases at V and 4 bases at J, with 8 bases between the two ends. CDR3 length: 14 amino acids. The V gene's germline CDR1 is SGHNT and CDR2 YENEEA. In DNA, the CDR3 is TGTGCCAGCAGCTTAGACGGTCCAGCAGATACGCAGTATTTT. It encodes CASSLDGPADTQYF. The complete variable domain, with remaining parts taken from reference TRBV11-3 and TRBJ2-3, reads EAGVVQSPRYKIIEKKQPVAFWCNPISGHNTLYWYLQNLGQGPELLIRYENEEAVDDSQLPKDRFSAERLKGVDSTLKIQPAELGDSAVYLCASSLDGPADTQYFGPGTRLTVL.

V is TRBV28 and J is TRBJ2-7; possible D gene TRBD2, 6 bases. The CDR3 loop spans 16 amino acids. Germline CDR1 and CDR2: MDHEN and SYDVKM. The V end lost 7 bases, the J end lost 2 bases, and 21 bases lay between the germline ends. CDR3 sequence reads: CASTPASRLEPYEQYF. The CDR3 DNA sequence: TGTGCCAGCACCCCTGCATCTCGACTAGAACCCTACGAGCAGTACTTC.

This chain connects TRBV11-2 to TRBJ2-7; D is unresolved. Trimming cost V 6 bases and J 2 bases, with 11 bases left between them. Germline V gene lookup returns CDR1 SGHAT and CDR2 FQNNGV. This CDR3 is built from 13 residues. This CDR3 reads CASRREAPYEQYF. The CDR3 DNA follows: TGTGCCAGCAGGCGAGAGGCCCCCTACGAGCAGTACTTC.

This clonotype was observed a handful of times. CDR3 sequence: CATSVRGKSYNEQFF. Here the CDR3 DNA reads TGTGCCACCAGTGTAAGGGGGAAGTCCTACAATGAGCAGTTCTTC. The rearrangement joins TRBV24-1 to TRBJ2-1, with D possibly TRBD1 on 6 matching bases. V lost 5 bases, J lost 1 base, and 11 bases lay in between. CDR1 is KGHDR, CDR2 SFDVKD, per germline. The CDR3 spans 15 residues.

The CDR3, as DNA: TGCAGTGCTCCTGTGGGGCGCTCGGTACGGGCCAAAAACATTCAGTACTTC. This translates into CSAPVGRSVRAKNIQYF. This chain uses TRBV20-1 with TRBJ2-4, with D tentatively TRBD1 (5 bases). The ends were cut back, 5 bases at V and 1 base at J, with 21 bases in the middle. CDR1 and CDR2 from the germline V gene are DFQATT and SNEGSKA (reference sequence). There are 17 residues in the CDR3.

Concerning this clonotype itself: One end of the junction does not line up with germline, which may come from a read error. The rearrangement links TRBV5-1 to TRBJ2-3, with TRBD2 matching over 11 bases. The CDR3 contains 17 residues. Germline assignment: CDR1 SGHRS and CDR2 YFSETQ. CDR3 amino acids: CAGSTGSSGRSTDTQYF. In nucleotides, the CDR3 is TGCGCCGGCAGCACCGGGTCTAGCGGGAGGAGCACAGATACGCAGTATTTT.